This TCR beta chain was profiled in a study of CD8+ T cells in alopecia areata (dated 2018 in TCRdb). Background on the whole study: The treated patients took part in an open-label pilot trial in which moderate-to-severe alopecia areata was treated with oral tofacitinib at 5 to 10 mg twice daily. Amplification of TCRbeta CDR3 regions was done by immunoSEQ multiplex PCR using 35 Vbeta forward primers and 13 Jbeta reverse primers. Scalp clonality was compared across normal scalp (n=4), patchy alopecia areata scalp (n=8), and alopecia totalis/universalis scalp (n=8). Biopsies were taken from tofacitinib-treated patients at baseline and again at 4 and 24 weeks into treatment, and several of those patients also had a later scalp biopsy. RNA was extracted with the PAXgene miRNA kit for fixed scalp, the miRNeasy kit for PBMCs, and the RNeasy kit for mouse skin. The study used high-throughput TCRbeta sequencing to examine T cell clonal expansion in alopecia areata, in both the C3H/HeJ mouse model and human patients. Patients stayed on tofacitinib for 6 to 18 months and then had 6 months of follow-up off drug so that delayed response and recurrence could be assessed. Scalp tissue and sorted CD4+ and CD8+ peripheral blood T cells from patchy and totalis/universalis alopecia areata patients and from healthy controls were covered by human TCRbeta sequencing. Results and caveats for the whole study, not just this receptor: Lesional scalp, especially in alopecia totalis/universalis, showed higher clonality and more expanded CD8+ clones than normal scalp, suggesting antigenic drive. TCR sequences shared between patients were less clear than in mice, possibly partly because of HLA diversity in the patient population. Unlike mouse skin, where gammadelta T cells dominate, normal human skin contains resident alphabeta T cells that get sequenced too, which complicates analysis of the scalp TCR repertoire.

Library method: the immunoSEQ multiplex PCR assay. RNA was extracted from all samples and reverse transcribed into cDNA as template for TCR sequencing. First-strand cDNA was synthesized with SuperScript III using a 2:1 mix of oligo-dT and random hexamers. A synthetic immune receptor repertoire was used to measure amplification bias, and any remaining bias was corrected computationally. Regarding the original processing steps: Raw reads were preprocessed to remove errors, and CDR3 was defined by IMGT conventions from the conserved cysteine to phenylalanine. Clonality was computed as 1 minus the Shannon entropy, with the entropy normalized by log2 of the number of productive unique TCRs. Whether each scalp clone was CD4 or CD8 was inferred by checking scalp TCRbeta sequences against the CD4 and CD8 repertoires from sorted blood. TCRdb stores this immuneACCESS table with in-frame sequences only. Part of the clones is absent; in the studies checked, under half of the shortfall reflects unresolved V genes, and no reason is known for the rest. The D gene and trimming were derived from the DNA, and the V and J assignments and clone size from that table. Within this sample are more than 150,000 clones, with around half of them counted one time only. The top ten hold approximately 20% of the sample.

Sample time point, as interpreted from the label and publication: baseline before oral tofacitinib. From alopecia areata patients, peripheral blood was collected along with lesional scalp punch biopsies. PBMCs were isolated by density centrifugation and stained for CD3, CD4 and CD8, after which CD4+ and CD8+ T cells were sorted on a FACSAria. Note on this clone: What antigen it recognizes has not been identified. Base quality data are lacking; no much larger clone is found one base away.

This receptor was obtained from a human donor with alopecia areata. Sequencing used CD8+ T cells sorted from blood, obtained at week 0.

The CDR3 reads CAWSTFSTEAFF. In nucleotides, the sequence is TGTGCCTGGAGTACTTTCAGCACTGAAGCTTTCTTT. Rearrangement joined TRBV30 to TRBJ1-1; the D gene cannot be resolved reliably. The junction shows trimming of 2 bases on V and 4 bases on J, plus 8 bases between the germline ends. The germline V gene (reference sequence) specifies GTSNPN as CDR1 and SVGIG as CDR2. From its cysteine to its phenylalanine, the CDR3 spans 12 amino acids. Left in the record is the CDR3 DNA by itself, 36 bases read in frame from the first base.